These 3 T cell receptor beta chains share one sample of origin, sequenced in a study of cytomegalovirus exposure and HLA in healthy donors. Primers for the PCR totalled 60 Vbeta and 13 Jbeta. The table came from immunoSEQ multiplex PCR; TCRdb's copy has only in-frame clones and leaves some out. Of roughly 200,000 clones detected, around 84% appear once; the ten largest clones hold 1.7%. Sequencing was done on a sample of PBMCs. The receptors here all came from a woman younger than 30 in good health and CMV-seronegative.

The chain recombines TRBV27 with TRBJ1-1; D is possibly TRBD1 (5 bases). The CDR3 extends over 14 amino acids. The germline CDR1 and CDR2 sequences are MNHEY and SMNVEV (reference sequence). Trimming shortened V by 8 bases and J by 0 bases, and 13 bases separated the two germline ends. The CDR3 DNA reads as TGTGCCAGCGGGACTACAGTAATGAACACTGAAGCTTTCTTT. This encodes CASGTTVMNTEAFF.

This chain joins TRBV5-6 and TRBJ2-5; possible D gene TRBD1, 5 bases. Germline CDR1 SGHDT, CDR2 YYEEEE. V lost 0 bases to trimming and J lost 1 base, with 13 bases between them. The CDR3 contains 16 residues. CDR3 region: CASSLAYRNPQETQYF. The CDR3 DNA reads TGTGCCAGCAGCTTGGCCTACAGGAACCCCCAAGAGACCCAGTACTTC.

On this clone: Other DNA sequences from this sample encode an identical CDR3 as well. V is TRBV19 and J is TRBJ1-1; D is possibly TRBD1 (5 bases). Per the germline V gene, CDR1 is LNHDA and CDR2 is SQIVND (reference sequence). The CDR3 consists of 14 residues. V lost 3 bases to trimming and J lost 1 base, with 9 bases between them. This chain's CDR3 is CASSIGGGNTEAFF. The CDR3 region has the DNA TGTGCCAGTAGTATCGGGGGGGGGAACACTGAAGCTTTCTTT.